In its sample, the clone carrying this T cell receptor beta chain was seen once. The sample comes from a study of CD8 T cells in ankylosing spondylitis. TCRdb reprocessed the 5' RACE reads with MiXCR, giving one entry per CDR3 protein. This sample yields tens of thousands of distinct CDR3 sequences, of which about 6% are seen a single time; just under 5% belongs to the top ten. The germline CDR1 and CDR2 sequences are SGHTA and FQGTGA. V was cut by 2 bases and J by 0 bases, with 8 bases left in between. The CDR3 spans 14 residues. Sequenced: synovial fluid, either unsorted or a sorted T cell fraction (not recorded which). The V call is TRBV7-3, the J call TRBJ2-7, with D possibly matching TRBD2 (6 bases). This clonotype was sampled from a male donor with ankylosing spondylitis. CDR3 region: CASSLGGNSYEQYF. CDR3 DNA sequence: TGTGCCAGCAGCTTAGGAGGGAACTCCTACGAGCAGTACTTC.